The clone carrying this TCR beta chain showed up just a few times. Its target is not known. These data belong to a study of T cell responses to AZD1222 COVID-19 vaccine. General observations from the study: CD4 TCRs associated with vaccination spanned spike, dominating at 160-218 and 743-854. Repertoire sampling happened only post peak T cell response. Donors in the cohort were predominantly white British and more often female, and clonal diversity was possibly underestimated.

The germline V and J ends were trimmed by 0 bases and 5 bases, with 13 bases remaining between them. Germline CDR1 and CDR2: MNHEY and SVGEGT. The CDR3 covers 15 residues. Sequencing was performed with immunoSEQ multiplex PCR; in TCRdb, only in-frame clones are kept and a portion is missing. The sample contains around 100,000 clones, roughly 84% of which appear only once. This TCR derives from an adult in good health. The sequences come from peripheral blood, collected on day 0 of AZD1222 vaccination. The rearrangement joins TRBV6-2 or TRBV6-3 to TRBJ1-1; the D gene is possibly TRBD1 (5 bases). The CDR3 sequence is CASSYSGGRATEAFF. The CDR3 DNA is TGTGCCAGCAGTTACTCCGGGGGGAGGGCAACTGAAGCTTTCTTT.